The rows below give T cell receptor beta chains drawn from one sample of a study of graft-versus-host responses after intestinal transplantation. These receptors have no identified antigens. Clones were read by immunoSEQ multiplex PCR, and TCRdb kept only the in-frame ones, dropping some. Among 90,000 to 150,000 clones listed, about 93% were seen once. Sample: unstimulated CD4+ T cells sorted from spleen or lymph node cells, taken before intestinal transplant. Source of these receptors: a human donor who received an intestinal transplant. Each CDR3 is given with its conserved first and last residue. The order of the fields is J gene, V gene, clone size, D gene, CDR3 DNA, CDR3 protein. The D gene is left open where the match is weak. Where a row states a size, it is once, few, many or the class of an expanded clone; other rows omit it.

TRBJ1-4 | TRBV7-9 | . | TRBD1 | TGTGCCAGCAGCCCCGGACAGGGGGTGGAAAAACTGTTTTTT | CASSPGQGVEKLFF
TRBJ1-4 | TRBV10-1 | . | TRBD1 | TGCGCCAGCAGTGAGTCGACAGGGGGCAATGAAAAACTGTTTTTT | CASSESTGGNEKLFF
TRBJ1-2 | TRBV6-1 | . | . | TGTGCCAGCAGTGAAGTTCTCAGGGGTTACTATGGCTACACCTTC | CASSEVLRGYYGYTF
TRBJ1-1 | TRBV7-9 | . | . | TGTGCCAGCAGCTCTCGGGGACACCAAGCTTTCTTT | CASSSRGHQAFF
TRBJ1-1 | TRBV6-1 | . | TRBD1 | TGTGCCAGCAGTGACCTGAGGACAGGGGCCCGAGGCACTGAAGCTTTCTTT | CASSDLRTGARGTEAFF
TRBJ2-2 | TRBV18 | . | TRBD2 | TGTGCCAGCTCGCGGGGGGTCAACACCGGGGAGCTGTTTTTT | CASSRGVNTGELFF
TRBJ2-7 | TRBV5-1 | . | . | TGCGCCAGCAGCTTGGTGGGTGGCTTCAACGAGCAGTACTTC | CASSLVGGFNEQYF
TRBJ2-3 | TRBV5-8 | . | . | TGTGCCAGCAGCTCCCCGGGACTTCGAGATACGCAGTATTTT | CASSSPGLRDTQYF
TRBJ1-1 | TRBV18 | . | . | TGTGCCAGCTCACCCCGAGTGGGGTGGGGGGAAGCTTTCTTT | CASSPRVGWGEAFF
TRBJ2-7 | TRBV12-2 | once | . | TGTGCAAGTCGCCGGGACGGCCCAGTCTACGAGCAGTACTTC | CASRRDGPVYEQYF
TRBJ2-1 | TRBV7-3 | . | TRBD2 | TGTGCCAGCAGCTTAACCGGCGGGAGCGGGAGGGGCGAGCAGTTCTTC | CASSLTGGSGRGEQFF
TRBJ2-5 | TRBV5-1 | . | . | TGCGCCAGCAGCTTCGCTGTGTCCCCAGAGACCCAGTACTTC | CASSFAVSPETQYF
TRBJ2-3 | TRBV5-1 | . | TRBD2 | TGCGCCAGCAGCTCGACTAGCGGAAACACAGATACGCAGTATTTT | CASSSTSGNTDTQYF
TRBJ2-2 | TRBV6-4 | . | . | TGTGCCAGCGTTGTATATGTCTTTGACACCGGGGAGCTGTTTTTT | CASVVYVFDTGELFF
TRBJ1-1 | TRBV28 | . | TRBD1 | TGTGCCAGCCTGACAGGGGGCGGGTGGGACACTGAAGCTTTCTTT | CASLTGGGWDTEAFF
TRBJ1-3 | TRBV19 | few | . | TGTGCCAGTAGTATAGAGAACTCTGGAAACACCATATATTTT | CASSIENSGNTIYF
TRBJ1-5 | TRBV28 | . | . | TGTGCCAGCACCTTTTCCCAATACCCTGCGGGGGCGCTAGGTCAGCCCCAGCATTTT | CASTFSQYPAGALGQPQHF
TRBJ2-7 | TRBV6-6 | . | . | TGTGCCAGCAGTTACTCCGCAGGCCAGTTCTACGAGCAGTACTTC | CASSYSAGQFYEQYF
TRBJ2-1 | TRBV11-2 | . | . | TGTGCCAGCAGCTCCGGACGCTACAATGAGCAGTTCTTC | CASSSGRYNEQFF
TRBJ1-1 | TRBV6-6 | . | . | TGTGCCAGCAGGGGGGGCAACCTGAACACTGAAGCTTTCTTT | CASRGGNLNTEAFF
TRBJ2-3 | TRBV6-5 | once | TRBD2 | TGTGCCAGCGGGCCTAGCGGGAGTCGGACAGATACGCAGTATTTT | CASGPSGSRTDTQYF
TRBJ2-1 | TRBV30 | . | . | TGTGCCTGGAGTGTACACGAGCAGTTCTTC | CAWSVHEQFF
TRBJ2-1 | TRBV19 | . | TRBD2 | TGTGCCAGTAGTATCAGCGGGGCTGGCTACAATGAGCAGTTCTTC | CASSISGAGYNEQFF
TRBJ2-7 | TRBV27 | . | . | TGTGCCAGCACCACCAGAGGGGGCTCCTACGAGCAGTACTTC | CASTTRGGSYEQYF
TRBJ2-3 | TRBV7-3 | . | . | TGTGCCAGCAGCCCCCCCAGCACAGATACGCAGTATTTT | CASSPPSTDTQYF
TRBJ1-5 | TRBV4-1 | . | . | TGCGCCAGCAGCCAAGATCTTTATCAGCCCCAGCATTTT | CASSQDLYQPQHF
TRBJ2-3 | TRBV7-3 | . | . | TGTGCCAGCAGCGCCGGGACTTTGGGTGATACGCAGTATTTT | CASSAGTLGDTQYF
TRBJ1-2 | TRBV6-5 | . | . | TGTGCCAGCCTGGGGTTTTATGGCTACACCTTC | CASLGFYGYTF
TRBJ1-1 | TRBV7-2 | . | . | TGTGCCAGCAGCTTAGCTGGGACAGAAGCTTTCTTT | CASSLAGTEAFF
TRBJ2-3 | TRBV10-2 | . | . | TGCGCCAGCAGTGGGCGCGGTAGCGTGAGTTCAGATACGCAGTATTTT | CASSGRGSVSSDTQYF
TRBJ2-1 | TRBV7-3 | . | . | TGTGCCAGCAGCCTCCGAGCGCGAGGGAGCTCCTACAATGAGCAGTTCTTC | CASSLRARGSSYNEQFF
TRBJ2-5 | TRBV6-5 | once | . | TGTGCCAGCACCCAGTATGCGGATGGTGGTACCCAGTACTTC | CASTQYADGGTQYF
TRBJ2-1 | TRBV15 | . | TRBD2 | TGTGCCACCAGCGGTCTAAGCGGGAGGGCCCTTCGGTACAATGAGCAGTTCTTC | CATSGLSGRALRYNEQFF
TRBJ2-7 | TRBV27 | . | TRBD2 | TGTGCCAGCAGGGTAGCGGGAGGCTCCTACGAGCAGTACTTC | CASRVAGGSYEQYF
TRBJ2-5 | TRBV28 | . | TRBD1 | TGTGCCAGCAGTTTGGACAGGCGGCCAGAGACCCAGTACTTC | CASSLDRRPETQYF
TRBJ1-5 | TRBV7-2 | . | . | TGTGCCAGCAGCGTTACAGGGTCAGGAGGCAATCAGCCCCAGCATTTT | CASSVTGSGGNQPQHF
TRBJ1-1 | TRBV27 | . | TRBD1 | TGTGCCAGCAGTTCCGTACGACAGGGCTACGAAGCTTTCTTT | CASSSVRQGYEAFF
TRBJ2-7 | TRBV6-5 | . | TRBD1 | TGTGCCAGCAGTTACTCGAGGACAGGGGGTCGTGAGCAGTACTTC | CASSYSRTGGREQYF
TRBJ1-5 | TRBV28 | . | . | TGTGCCAGCTCCCGCCAGCAGGGTGGCAATCAGCCCCAGCATTTT | CASSRQQGGNQPQHF
TRBJ2-5 | TRBV9 | . | . | TGTGCCAGCAGCGTCGGGATTGGAGAGACCCAGTACTTC | CASSVGIGETQYF
TRBJ2-2 | TRBV18 | . | TRBD2 | TGTGCCAGCTCCTTGGGACTAGTCGGCACCGAGGAGCTGTTTTTT | CASSLGLVGTEELFF
TRBJ2-7 | TRBV6-5 | . | TRBD1 | TGTGCCAGCAGCCCCCCGGGACAGGTTATCTACGAGCAGTACTTC | CASSPPGQVIYEQYF
TRBJ2-7 | TRBV23-1 | . | . | TGCGCCAGCCGTTCTGCCCGAACCTACGAGCAGTACTTC | CASRSARTYEQYF
TRBJ1-2 | TRBV27 | . | TRBD1 | TGTGCCAGCAGCCCTGACAGGGATTATGGCTACACCTTC | CASSPDRDYGYTF
TRBJ2-7 | TRBV5-4 | few | . | TGTGCCAGCAGCTTCCGAGACAGGAGTGAGCAGTACTTC | CASSFRDRSEQYF
TRBJ2-1 | TRBV7-3 | . | . | TGTGCCAGCAGCTTAATGAGAGGAGCGTACAATGAGCAGTTCTTC | CASSLMRGAYNEQFF
TRBJ2-7 | TRBV28 | . | . | TGTGCCAGCTTCGATCGGGACAACTACGAGCAGTACTTC | CASFDRDNYEQYF
TRBJ2-7 | TRBV12-5 | once | . | TGTGCTAGTGGTTTGAGGGACACCGAGCAGTACTTC | CASGLRDTEQYF
TRBJ1-4 | TRBV29-1 | . | . | TGCAGCGTCGGGGGGGGAGCAACTAATGAAAAACTGTTTTTT | CSVGGGATNEKLFF
TRBJ1-3 | TRBV5-1 | once | . | TGCGCCAGCAGCTTGGGTCAGGGAGACACCATATATTTT | CASSLGQGDTIYF
TRBJ1-1 | TRBV27 | . | . | TGTGCCAGCAGTTTTGGGGGGCGGTGGACTGAAGCTTTCTTT | CASSFGGRWTEAFF
TRBJ1-3 | TRBV19 | . | . | TGTGCCAGTAGTCTCTTCGGGACTTTCTCTGGAAACACCATATATTTT | CASSLFGTFSGNTIYF
TRBJ2-7 | TRBV5-6 | . | TRBD1 | TGTGCCAGCAGCTCTACCAGGGGGCTGTACGAGCAGTACTTC | CASSSTRGLYEQYF
TRBJ2-3 | TRBV9 | . | . | TGTGCCAGCAGCGTAGGGTCTGGGGGGCCAGATACGCAGTATTTT | CASSVGSGGPDTQYF
TRBJ2-5 | TRBV5-1 | . | . | TGCGCCAGCAGCTCTCACAGTTTGAAAGAGACCCAGTACTTC | CASSSHSLKETQYF